These 31 T cell receptor beta chains originate from one sample sequenced in a study of T cell responses to AZD1222 COVID-19 vaccine. The table came from immunoSEQ multiplex PCR; TCRdb's copy has only in-frame clones and leaves some out. Seen here are 140,000 to 150,000 clones, about 93% observed once, and the top ten hold 1.9%. The sequences come from peripheral blood, collected on day 0 of AZD1222 vaccination. The receptors stem from an adult in good health.

The chain joins TRBV7-2 to TRBJ1-2; TRBD1 might be the D (5 bases). V was trimmed by 1 base and J by 5 bases, leaving 14 bases between them. This CDR3 region has 15 residues. Germline V gene data show CDR1 as SGHTA and CDR2 as FQGNSA. The CDR3 sequence: CASSLDAGTFYGYTF. The CDR3 bases are TGTGCCAGCAGCTTAGATGCGGGGACTTTTTATGGCTACACCTTC.

This clone appeared a few times. J is TRBJ1-1 and V is TRBV11-3; D unresolved. The CDR3 consists of 14 residues. From germline, CDR1 is SGHNT and CDR2 YENEEA. With 1 base removed from V and 5 bases from J, the gap between germline ends came to 11 bases. In DNA form, the CDR3 reads TGTGCCAGCAGCTTAGGGGCCGGGCGGACTGAAGCTTTCTTT. Its translation is CASSLGAGRTEAFF.

V is TRBV7-8 and J is TRBJ2-3; 12 nucleotides match TRBD2. Looked up from germline, CDR1 is SGHVS and CDR2 is FQNEAQ. The CDR3 contains 18 residues. The V segment lost 1 base and the J segment 4 bases; nucleotides outside the gene matches: 9. CDR3 protein: CASSLGAGASGGADTQYF. For the CDR3, the DNA is TGTGCCAGCAGCTTAGGGGCCGGGGCTAGCGGGGGGGCAGATACGCAGTATTTT.

This chain links TRBV6-5 with TRBJ2-1; 9 bases match TRBD2. CDR1 MNHEY and CDR2 SVGAGI come from the germline V gene. V shed 8 bases and J 6 bases; nucleotides not matched to a gene: 11. This CDR3 comprises 15 residues. The CDR3 protein is CASGLAGIASNEQFF. Written as DNA, the CDR3 is TGTGCCAGCGGGCTAGCGGGGATCGCATCCAATGAGCAGTTCTTC.

The chain links TRBV4-2 to TRBJ2-1, with TRBD2 as a possible D gene (5 bases). The CDR3 spans 14 residues. The germline V gene has CDR1 LGHNA and CDR2 YNFKEQ. Trimming removed 0 bases from V and 6 bases from J, with 9 bases in between. CDR3 DNA sequence: TGTGCCAGCAGCCAAGATCCGAGCGGCAATGAGCAGTTCTTC. It specifies CASSQDPSGNEQFF.

CDR3 bases: TGCGCCAGCAGCCAAGATGATCTCCCCTTCAGCAGGGGTGAGCAGTTCTTC. It codes for CASSQDDLPFSRGEQFF. The chain links TRBV4-1 to TRBJ2-1; tentatively, D is TRBD1 (6 bases). CDR1 is MGHRA and CDR2 is YSYEKL in the germline V gene. The V gene lost 0 bases and the J gene lost 9 bases, with 21 bases spanning the gap. This CDR3 has 17 amino acids.

The V gene is TRBV5-8, the J gene TRBJ2-7, with D maybe TRBD1 (7 bases). The CDR3 runs 16 residues. The V end lost 4 bases, the J end lost 0 bases, and 17 bases lay between the germline ends. CDR1 and CDR2 (germline): SGHTS, YDEGEE. The CDR3 reads CASSRGRTGYSYEQYF. Written as DNA, the CDR3 is TGTGCCAGCAGCCGGGGGAGGACAGGCTACTCCTACGAGCAGTACTTC. Complete variable domain (other parts from reference TRBV5-8 and TRBJ2-7): EAGVTQSPTHLIKTRGQQATLRCSPISGHTSVYWYQQALGLGLQFLLWYDEGEERNRGNFPPRFSGRQFPNYSSELNVNALELEDSALYLCASSRGRTGYSYEQYFGPGTRLTVT.

The chain recombines TRBV7-9 with TRBJ2-7, with D possibly TRBD2 on 6 matching bases. Germline CDR1 is SEHNR and CDR2 is FQNEAQ (reference sequence). The CDR3 length is 14 residues. V shed 1 base and J shed 4 bases, with 11 bases lying between them. The CDR3 DNA reads as TGTGCCAGCAGCTTAGTGTGGGGGGAATACGAGCAGTACTTC. Its translation is CASSLVWGEYEQYF.

This clone has just a few counts. The chain carries TRBV29-1 and TRBJ1-1; D is unresolved. V lost 7 bases and J 5 bases, leaving 17 bases between the germline ends. Germline V lookup: CDR1 SQVTM, CDR2 ANQGSEA. The CDR3 length is 13 residues. The CDR3 DNA follows: TGCAGCGGCGAAGTGTGGGCTGGGACTGAAGCTTTCTTT. Encoded protein: CSGEVWAGTEAFF.

The chain joins TRBV18 to TRBJ1-1; D remains unclear. The CDR3 has 13 residues. Trimming cost V 3 bases and J 0 bases, with 5 bases left between them. CDR1 and CDR2 (germline): KGHSH, LQKENI. CDR3 region: CASSPRLNTEAFF. In DNA form, the CDR3 reads TGTGCCAGCTCACCCCGGTTGAACACTGAAGCTTTCTTT.

V usage is TRBV6-5 and J usage is TRBJ2-5; 12 nucleotides agree with TRBD1. This CDR3 has 14 residues. The germline CDR1 and CDR2 sequences are MNHEY and SVGAGI. V shed 7 bases and J 4 bases; nucleotides not matched to a gene: 4. The CDR3 protein is CASTPGQGAETQYF. The DNA of the CDR3 is TGTGCCAGCACCCCGGGACAGGGGGCAGAGACCCAGTACTTC.

V gene TRBV2 combines with J gene TRBJ1-2; 9 nucleotides line up with TRBD1. CDR3 size: 15 residues. V gave up 6 bases and J gave up 3 bases; unmatched junction bases: 8. The V gene's germline CDR1 is SNHLY and CDR2 FYNNEI. The CDR3 DNA sequence: TGTGCCAGCAGGGGTCTACAGGGGGCAGACTATGGCTACACCTTC. Translating gives CASRGLQGADYGYTF.

J is TRBJ2-7 and V is TRBV7-9, with D possibly being TRBD1 or TRBD2 (5 bases each). CDR3 length: 14 residues. Germline V gene data show CDR1 as SEHNR and CDR2 as FQNEAQ (reference sequence). Trimming shortened V by 5 bases and J by 4 bases, and 15 bases separated the two germline ends. In DNA form, the CDR3 reads TGTGCCAGCAGCCTCGGCGGGCAGGGATACGAGCAGTACTTC. Amino acid sequence: CASSLGGQGYEQYF.

The table lists this clone with a count of one. The chain combines TRBV29-1 with TRBJ1-5, with D hard to call. CDR3 length equals 13 residues. V was shortened by 0 bases and J by 0 bases, with 3 bases between the two germline ends. The germline CDR1 and CDR2 sequences are SQVTM and ANQGSEA. CDR3: CSVEENSNQPQHF. The CDR3 DNA follows: TGCAGCGTTGAAGAAAATAGCAATCAGCCCCAGCATTTT. Based on the CDR3 plus reference TRBV29-1 and TRBJ1-5, the full variable domain is SAVISQKPSRDICQRGTSLTIQCQVDSQVTMMFWYRQQPGQSLTLIATANQGSEATYESGFVIDKFPISRPNLTFSTLTVSNMSPEDSSIYLCSVEENSNQPQHFGDGTRLSIL.

The CDR3 loop reads CASSVQGNLNSPLHF. The DNA of the CDR3 is TGTGCCAGCAGTGTACAGGGGAATTTGAATTCACCCCTCCACTTT. V usage is TRBV2 and J usage is TRBJ1-6; 7 bases line up with TRBD1. This CDR3 region has 15 residues. Germline CDR1 is SNHLY and CDR2 is FYNNEI. V shed 4 bases, J shed 7 bases, and the junction held 7 bases outside the gene matches.

This chain links TRBV19 with TRBJ1-5, with D uncertain. Trimming removed 5 bases from V and 2 bases from J, with 13 bases in between. CDR3 size: 15 residues. Germline CDR1 LNHDA, CDR2 SQIVND (reference sequence). Here the CDR3 DNA reads TGTGCCAGTAGTCCTCCCAACGGGGGCAATCAGCCCCAGCATTTT. Amino acid sequence: CASSPPNGGNQPQHF.

This clone has just one count. The rearrangement links TRBV6-5 to TRBJ1-3; D gene unclear. V lost 9 bases, J lost 0 bases, and 12 bases lay in between. In germline, CDR1 is MNHEY, CDR2 SVGAGI. CDR3 length equals 14 residues. CDR3 amino acids: CASRRSYSGNTIYF. The CDR3 DNA reads TGTGCCAGTCGGAGGAGTTACTCTGGAAACACCATATATTTT.

CDR3 nucleotides: TGTGCCAGCAGTGATAACGGTTTACTGGCCCAGCCCCAGCATTTT. This translates into CASSDNGLLAQPQHF. J is TRBJ1-5 and V is TRBV2, with D uncertain. This CDR3 contains 15 residues. The V gene's germline CDR1 is SNHLY and CDR2 FYNNEI. V was shortened by 3 bases and J by 7 bases, with 16 bases between the two germline ends.

The chain's CDR3 is CASASGGNQPQHF. The CDR3 bases are TGTGCCAGCGCATCGGGAGGCAATCAGCCCCAGCATTTT. This chain connects TRBV18 to TRBJ1-5; D gene uncertain. Germline V gives CDR1 KGHSH, CDR2 LQKENI. CDR3 length equals 13 residues. V lost 8 bases to trimming and J lost 2 bases, with 10 bases between them.

This clone was counted once. The chain links TRBV27 to TRBJ1-6; D perhaps matches TRBD1 (6 bases). The CDR3 is 15 residues long. CDR1 and CDR2 from the germline V gene are MNHEY and SMNVEV (reference sequence). V lost 6 bases, J lost 7 bases, and 16 bases lay in between. CDR3 nucleotide sequence: TGTGCCAGCAGCCGGGGGCTAACCCTAAATTCACCCCTCCACTTT. It encodes CASSRGLTLNSPLHF.

The rearrangement joins TRBV6-5 to TRBJ1-5, with unresolved D. Trimming removed 6 bases at V and 6 bases at J, with 18 bases between. The germline CDR1 and CDR2 sequences are MNHEY and SVGAGI. This CDR3 region has 15 residues. CDR3 in DNA: TGTGCCAGCAGCCCCGAGCCCGGTGGAAGTCAGCCCCAGCATTTT. Encoded protein: CASSPEPGGSQPQHF.

The chain uses TRBV27 and TRBJ2-3, with 10 bases lining up with TRBD1. Trimming removed 6 bases from V and 2 bases from J; junction bases left unmatched: 14. Germline CDR1 and CDR2: MNHEY and SMNVEV (reference sequence). The CDR3 has 18 amino acids. CDR3 residues: CASRPGQGTSRATDTQYF. The CDR3 region has the DNA TGTGCCAGCAGGCCGGGACAGGGGACGTCCCGAGCCACAGATACGCAGTATTTT.

CDR3 nucleotide sequence: TGTGCCAGCAGGGCGACAGGGAGGGATATCACTGAAGCTTTCTTT. Encoded protein: CASRATGRDITEAFF. The V gene is TRBV2, the J gene TRBJ1-1, with 7 bases that match TRBD1. Per the germline V gene, CDR1 is SNHLY and CDR2 is FYNNEI. The CDR3 has 15 amino acids. With 6 bases clipped from V and 4 bases from J, the junction kept 11 bases outside the gene matches.

V usage is TRBV27 and J usage is TRBJ2-1, with 13 bases identical to TRBD2. The CDR3 extends over 14 amino acids. V trimming: 6 bases; J trimming: 11 bases; junction bases outside the gene matches: 7. CDR1 MNHEY and CDR2 SMNVEV come from the germline V gene (reference sequence). The CDR3 DNA reads as TGTGCCAGCAGCTATACTAGCGGGAGGGCAAAGCAGTTCTTC. It codes for CASSYTSGRAKQFF.

The rearrangement links TRBV11-2 to TRBJ2-5; 8 nucleotides match TRBD1. V shed 7 bases and J 5 bases; nucleotides not matched to a gene: 15. The V gene's germline CDR1 is SGHAT and CDR2 FQNNGV. CDR3 length: 16 amino acids. CDR3: CASTLLPAGGVETQYF. Written as DNA, the CDR3 is TGTGCCAGCACACTACTGCCGGCAGGGGGCGTTGAGACCCAGTACTTC.

V usage is TRBV29-1 and J usage is TRBJ2-1; 8 bases map to TRBD2. CDR3 size: 16 residues. The ends lost 2 bases at V and 2 bases at J; junction bases unmatched: 8. CDR1 and CDR2 from the germline V gene are SQVTM and ANQGSEA. CDR3 sequence reads: CSVEYRRGGPYNEQFF. CDR3 coding DNA: TGCAGCGTTGAATACCGTCGGGGGGGCCCCTACAATGAGCAGTTCTTC.

The rearrangement joins TRBV3-1 (or the pseudogene TRBV3-2) to TRBJ1-1, with D maybe TRBD1 (6 bases). With 2 bases removed from V and 7 bases from J, the gap between germline ends came to 20 bases. Germline V gene sequence: CDR1 LGHDT, CDR2 YNNKEL (reference sequence). The CDR3 sequence is 16 residues long. In DNA form, the CDR3 reads TGTGCCAGCAGCCAAATTCTAGCGGGGGCGGGATTTGAAGCTTTCTTT. Its translation is CASSQILAGAGFEAFF.

This chain links TRBV4-1 with TRBJ2-1, with a possible D match to TRBD2 (6 bases). Trimming stripped 4 bases from V and 5 bases from J, with 12 bases between. The germline gives CDR1 MGHRA, CDR2 YSYEKL. This CDR3 comprises 14 residues. As DNA, the CDR3 is TGCGCCAGCAGCCCCTTGACTAGTAACAATGAGCAGTTCTTC. This sequence encodes CASSPLTSNNEQFF.

This chain connects TRBV6-1 to TRBJ1-5, with 8 bases that match TRBD1. The germline V gene has CDR1 MNHNS and CDR2 SASEGT. With 1 base clipped from V and 6 bases from J, the junction kept 11 bases outside the gene matches. This CDR3 has 17 amino acids. In nucleotides, the CDR3 is TGTGCCAGCAGTGAAGACCCCAGGACAGGGTTGGGTCAGCCCCAGCATTTT. Translation: CASSEDPRTGLGQPQHF.

This chain connects TRBV5-4 to TRBJ2-5, with 7 bases matching TRBD1. The germline gives CDR1 SGHNT, CDR2 YYREEE (reference sequence). This CDR3 has 14 residues. V shed 3 bases and J 5 bases; nucleotides not matched to a gene: 7. The CDR3 loop is CASSSGTAPETQYF. The CDR3 DNA reads TGTGCCAGCAGCTCTGGGACAGCCCCCGAGACCCAGTACTTC.

This chain joins TRBV12-3 or TRBV12-4 and TRBJ2-7; D unresolved. V was pared by 2 bases and J by 6 bases, with 11 bases between. The CDR3 length is 13 residues. The CDR3 here is CASSLSPVTEQYF. The CDR3 nucleotides are TGTGCCAGCAGTTTATCTCCCGTCACCGAGCAGTACTTC.